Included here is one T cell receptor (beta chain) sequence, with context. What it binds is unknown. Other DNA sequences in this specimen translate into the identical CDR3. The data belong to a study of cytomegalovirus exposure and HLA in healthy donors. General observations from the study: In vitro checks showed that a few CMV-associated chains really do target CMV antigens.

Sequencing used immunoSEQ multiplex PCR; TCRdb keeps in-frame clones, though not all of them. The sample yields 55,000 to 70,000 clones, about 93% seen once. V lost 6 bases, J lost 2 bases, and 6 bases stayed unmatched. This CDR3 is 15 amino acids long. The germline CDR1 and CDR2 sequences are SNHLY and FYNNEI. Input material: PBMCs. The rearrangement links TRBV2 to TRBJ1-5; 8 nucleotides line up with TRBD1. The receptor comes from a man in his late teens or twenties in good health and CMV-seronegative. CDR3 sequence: CASRGGQVRNQPQHF. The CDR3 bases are TGTGCCAGCAGAGGGGGACAGGTTCGCAATCAGCCCCAGCATTTT.